The table lists the clone carrying this T cell receptor (beta chain) with a count of one. What it binds is not known. The study pooled second doses at about 4 or about 12 weeks. The sample is drawn from a study of T cell responses to AZD1222 COVID-19 vaccine. With V trimmed by 4 bases and J by 5 bases, 9 bases remained unmatched. The CDR3 spans 17 residues. The germline CDR1 and CDR2 sequences are SGHRS and YFSETQ. Points from the study as a whole: The donor cohort was predominantly white British with a female majority, and clonal diversity may have been underestimated. CD4 TCRs linked to vaccination spanned spike, dominating at 160-218 and 743-854. The study reported that nearly half of spike-specific TCRs target unmutated variant regions.

Assay used: immunoSEQ multiplex PCR; TCRdb lists only in-frame clones, some missing. The sample gives about 150,000 clones, around 90% of which show up once; 0.85% to 1.1% is in the top ten. The sample in question was peripheral blood, obtained 28 days after the second AZD1222 dose. The receptor was derived from an adult who received the AZD1222 COVID-19 vaccine. The chain is built from TRBV5-1 and TRBJ2-3; 14 bases are a match to TRBD2. CDR3 sequence reads: CASSPLTSGGAGDTQYF. The CDR3 DNA follows: TGCGCCAGCAGCCCTTTGACTAGCGGGGGGGCCGGAGATACGCAGTATTTT.